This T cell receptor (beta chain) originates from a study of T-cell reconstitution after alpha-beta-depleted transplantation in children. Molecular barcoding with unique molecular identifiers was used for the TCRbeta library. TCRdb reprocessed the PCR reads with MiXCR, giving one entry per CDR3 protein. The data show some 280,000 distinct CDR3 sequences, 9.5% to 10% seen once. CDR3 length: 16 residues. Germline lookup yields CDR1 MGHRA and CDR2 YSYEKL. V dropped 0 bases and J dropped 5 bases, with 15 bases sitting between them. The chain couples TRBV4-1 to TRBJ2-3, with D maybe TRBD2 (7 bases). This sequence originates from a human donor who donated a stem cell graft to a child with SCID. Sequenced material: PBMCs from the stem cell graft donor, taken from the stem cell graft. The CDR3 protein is CASSQDWGGAEDTQYF. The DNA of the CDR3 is TGCGCCAGCAGCCAAGATTGGGGGGGGGCTGAAGATACGCAGTATTTT.